This section outlines one T cell receptor (beta chain) sequence together with its context. Its antigen is still unknown. No base-level quality is on record; no much larger clone is a single base apart. CDR1 and CDR2, looked up from the germline V gene (reference sequence), are SGHAT and FQDESV. Trimming removed 0 bases from V and 6 bases from J; the gene matches leave 5 bases unexplained. The CDR3 starts with the cysteine, ends with the phenylalanine, and has 16 residues. Only the CDR3 DNA stays, 48 bases, in frame from base 1. The pancreatic ductal adenocarcinoma patients who were selected had gone through surgery without receiving any neoadjuvant therapy. Peripheral blood was collected in heparin tubes, from which PBMCs were isolated by histopaque density gradient and cryopreserved in approximately 9.3% DMSO. The DNeasy Blood and Tissue Kit, with Proteinase K and RNase treatment, was used to extract genomic DNA from about 7 PBMC specimens and nine or ten flash-frozen tumor specimens.

The sample belongs to a study of T cells in pancreatic ductal adenocarcinoma (dated by TCRdb to about 2017). About the investigation overall: Surgically resected pancreatic ductal adenocarcinoma specimens were analyzed for the quantity, spatial distribution, and characteristics of both suppressive cells and tumor-infiltrating CD8+ T cells, an effort aimed at clarifying the adaptive T-cell response occurring naturally. Results the study describes overall, beyond this receptor: Because inoperable disease is present at presentation in most pancreatic cancer patients, the resected cohort was biased toward the minority with early-stage disease. No significant difference in T-cell clonality was found between tumor and blood, with mean clonality of about 0.11 in tumors and roughly 0.072 in blood. Compared with tumor samples, blood samples had more total productive templates and about 7.3-fold more unique clonotypes. Because tumors are enriched in CD45RO+ effector T cells rather than naive T cells, which biases toward lower diversity, comparisons of clonality between tumor and blood may be biased.

TCR beta CDR3 regions were amplified from genomic DNA using the immunoSEQ hsTCRB kit. An Illumina HiSeq system was used to carry out high-throughput TRB CDR3 sequencing. The authors' analysis ran thus. The immunoSEQ software was used to analyze the sequencing reads, and any nonproductive sequences containing premature stops or frame-shifts were left out. To calculate repertoire clonality, Shannon entropy was normalized by log2 of the number of unique productive sequences, and that value was subtracted from one. The source is immuneACCESS, and TCRdb retained only in-frame sequences with V and J called. Part of the clones is not carried over; for the studies checked, unresolved V genes explain less than half of this, and the remainder is unexplained. The DNA gave D and trimming, while V, J and clone size come from that table. This sample lists about 100,000 clones; about 95% were detected once. The ten biggest clones cover about 3.4% of the sample.

This receptor was obtained from a human donor with pancreatic ductal adenocarcinoma. This chain joins TRBV11-1 to TRBJ2-1; 10 bases in between match TRBD2. Specimen: PBMCs. The bases are TGTGCCAGCAGCTTAGCAGCAAGCGGGAGGGTCAATGAGCAGTTCTTC. This is translated as CASSLAASGRVNEQFF.